This record covers a single T cell receptor (beta chain). Its antigen is not known. The source of the sample is a study of OX40 agonist ivuxolimab in advanced cancers. Across the study: Three patients responded partially, comprising one with hepatocellular carcinoma and two with cutaneous melanoma. General study findings and limits: Researchers did not establish what antigens the expanded peripheral T cells target.

The CDR3 spans 16 residues. The germline CDR1 and CDR2 sequences are MGHRA and YSYEKL. V was clipped by 1 base and J by 0 bases; unmatched bases: 5. Using immunoSEQ multiplex PCR, the repertoire was profiled, and TCRdb retains in-frame clones only, with some absent. The sample gives 75,000 to 90,000 clones, roughly 80% of which show up once; under 8% is in the top ten. The sequences come from CD4+ or CD8+ T cells sorted from blood, collected in a trial of the OX40 agonist ivuxolimab. The receptor's source is an adult with an advanced solid tumor such as melanoma, head and neck, liver or kidney cancer. The chain combines TRBV4-1 with TRBJ2-7; 8 bases fit TRBD2. Here the CDR3 DNA reads TGCGCCAGCAGCCAAGCTGCAAGCGGGAGCTCCTACGAGCAGTACTTC. This encodes CASSQAASGSSYEQYF.